This is a list of T cell receptor beta chains from one sample in a study of beta chain features in type 1 diabetes. Sequencing was performed with immunoSEQ multiplex PCR; in TCRdb, only in-frame clones are kept and a portion is missing. The sample carries over 200,000 clones, roughly 10% recorded once. The specimen was naive CD4+ T cells from blood. These receptors were collected from a man in his thirties or forties with type 1 diabetes. The CDR3 runs from the conserved cysteine through the conserved F or W. D genes are given only for firm matches. Rows give clone size only sometimes, using once, few, many, or a class for an expanded clone.

clone_size	d_call	v_call	j_call	cdr3_aa	cdr3_nt
NA	NA	TRBV11-2	TRBJ2-3	CASSLLRGFTDTQYF	TGTGCCAGCAGCCTGTTAAGGGGGTTCACAGATACGCAGTATTTT
NA	TRBD1	TRBV7-2	TRBJ1-5	CASSLGTGANQPQHF	TGTGCCAGCAGCTTAGGGACAGGGGCGAATCAGCCCCAGCATTTT
NA	TRBD2	TRBV7-2	TRBJ2-1	CASSLVGGAGNEQFF	TGTGCCAGCAGCTTAGTCGGGGGGGCAGGGAATGAGCAGTTCTTC
NA	NA	TRBV5-1	TRBJ2-1	CASSLARRGPYNEQFF	TGCGCCAGCAGCTTGGCCCGCAGGGGACCCTACAATGAGCAGTTCTTC
few	NA	TRBV5-4	TRBJ1-3	CASSSRMSSGNTIYF	TGTGCCAGCAGCTCTCGTATGAGCTCTGGAAACACCATATATTTT
NA	TRBD1	TRBV4-2	TRBJ1-1	CASSPGQGMNTEAFF	TGTGCCAGCAGCCCAGGACAGGGGATGAACACTGAAGCTTTCTTT
few	NA	TRBV6-5	TRBJ2-5	CASTLVWGETQYF	TGTGCCAGCACCTTGGTTTGGGGCGAGACCCAGTACTTC
NA	TRBD1	TRBV11-2	TRBJ2-7	CASSSPRTGAYEQYF	TGTGCCAGCAGCTCCCCCCGGACAGGGGCCTACGAGCAGTACTTC
NA	TRBD2	TRBV5-4	TRBJ2-1	CASSRGLAGGLNEQFF	TGTGCCAGCAGCCGAGGACTAGCGGGGGGTCTTAATGAGCAGTTCTTC
NA	NA	TRBV5-1	TRBJ2-1	CASSIDRYNEQFF	TGCGCCAGCAGTATTGACAGGTACAATGAGCAGTTCTTC
NA	NA	TRBV5-1	TRBJ2-2	CASSSQGPGELFF	TGCGCCAGCAGCTCTCAGGGTCCGGGGGAGCTGTTTTTT
few	NA	TRBV28	TRBJ1-1	CASSLHWRNTEAFF	TGTGCCAGCAGTTTACATTGGAGGAACACTGAAGCTTTCTTT
few	TRBD1	TRBV19	TRBJ2-3	CASSDAGGPADTQYF	TGTGCCAGTAGCGATGCAGGGGGCCCCGCAGATACGCAGTATTTT
few	TRBD1	TRBV2	TRBJ2-5	CASRTGGEETQYF	TGTGCCAGCCGGACAGGGGGCGAAGAGACCCAGTACTTC
few	TRBD1	TRBV10-3	TRBJ2-5	CAISERTGQETQYF	TGTGCCATCAGTGAGAGGACAGGGCAAGAGACCCAGTACTTC
few	TRBD1	TRBV25-1	TRBJ1-5	CASSEGDSYQPQHF	TGTGCCAGCAGTGAAGGGGACAGTTATCAGCCCCAGCATTTT
NA	TRBD2	TRBV28	TRBJ2-7	CASTPSGGGHEQYF	TGTGCCAGCACTCCCAGCGGGGGAGGCCACGAGCAGTACTTC
few	NA	TRBV2	TRBJ2-7	CASSEVTQGQEYF	TGTGCCAGCAGTGAAGTCACGCAAGGACAAGAGTACTTC
NA	TRBD1	TRBV15	TRBJ2-1	CATSRGDRGTYNEQFF	TGTGCCACCAGCAGAGGGGACAGGGGAACCTACAATGAGCAGTTCTTC
NA	NA	TRBV30	TRBJ1-3	CAWNTFRNTIYF	TGTGCCTGGAATACTTTCAGGAACACCATATATTTT
NA	NA	TRBV19	TRBJ2-6	CASSAGNSGANVLTF	TGTGCCAGTAGCGCAGGGAACTCTGGGGCCAACGTCCTGACTTTC
few	NA	TRBV5-1	TRBJ2-2	CASSFLGDKTGELFF	TGCGCCAGCAGCTTTCTCGGGGACAAAACCGGGGAGCTGTTTTTT
NA	TRBD1	TRBV10-3	TRBJ2-5	CAISASGQEETQYF	TGTGCCATCAGTGCGTCGGGACAGGAAGAGACCCAGTACTTC
few	NA	TRBV7-2	TRBJ1-2	CASSVTTGVYGYTF	TGTGCCAGCAGCGTAACCACAGGTGTCTATGGCTACACCTTC
NA	NA	TRBV5-4	TRBJ1-1	CASSLGSGTTEAFF	TGTGCCAGCAGCTTGGGTTCGGGGACAACTGAAGCTTTCTTT
NA	TRBD1	TRBV6-1	TRBJ2-1	CATPGTGSYNEQFF	TGTGCCACCCCGGGGACAGGCTCCTACAATGAGCAGTTCTTC
NA	NA	TRBV19	TRBJ1-4	CASRRTVNEKLFF	TGTGCCAGTAGAAGAACAGTTAATGAAAAACTGTTTTTT
NA	NA	TRBV5-6	TRBJ2-5	CASSLGVQTQYF	TGTGCCAGCAGCTTGGGCGTACAGACCCAGTACTTC
few	TRBD1	TRBV29-1	TRBJ1-1	CSVGMGQGDTEAFF	TGCAGCGTAGGAATGGGACAGGGGGACACTGAAGCTTTCTTT
NA	NA	TRBV11-2	TRBJ2-7	CASSPDSTAYEQYF	TGTGCCAGCAGCCCAGACAGTACTGCCTACGAGCAGTACTTC
once	NA	TRBV20-1	TRBJ1-4	CSVGGNEKLFF	TGCAGTGTAGGAGGAAATGAAAAACTGTTTTTT
few	NA	TRBV10-3	TRBJ1-5	CAIRKDNSEPQHF	TGTGCCATCAGGAAGGACAACTCGGAGCCCCAGCATTTT
NA	NA	TRBV2	TRBJ1-1	CASSDRTVEAFF	TGTGCCAGCAGTGATCGGACAGTAGAAGCTTTCTTT
NA	NA	TRBV10-2	TRBJ2-5	CASSAQETQYF	TGCGCCAGCAGTGCACAAGAGACCCAGTACTTC
NA	NA	TRBV28	TRBJ2-7	CASRPGGGLRAYEQYF	TGTGCCAGCAGGCCCGGCGGGGGCCTAAGAGCCTACGAGCAGTACTTC
few	NA	TRBV6-5	TRBJ2-5	CASSYVSGVFQETQYF	TGTGCCAGCAGTTACGTTTCGGGGGTTTTTCAAGAGACCCAGTACTTC
NA	TRBD1	TRBV18	TRBJ2-7	CASSPGQGGHEQYF	TGTGCCAGCTCCCCGGGACAGGGTGGACACGAGCAGTACTTC
few	TRBD1	TRBV5-8	TRBJ1-2	CASSLGQGTNYGYTF	TGTGCCAGCAGCCTCGGACAGGGTACTAACTATGGCTACACCTTC
few	NA	TRBV29-1	TRBJ2-3	CSVGQLRNTQYF	TGCAGCGTCGGACAGCTTCGGAATACGCAGTATTTT
NA	TRBD1	TRBV5-1	TRBJ1-2	CASSPGQGYINYGYTF	TGCGCCAGCAGCCCGGGACAGGGATACATTAACTATGGCTACACCTTC
few	NA	TRBV6-6	TRBJ1-5	CATLPVRDQPQHF	TGTGCCACCCTCCCGGTGAGGGATCAGCCCCAGCATTTT